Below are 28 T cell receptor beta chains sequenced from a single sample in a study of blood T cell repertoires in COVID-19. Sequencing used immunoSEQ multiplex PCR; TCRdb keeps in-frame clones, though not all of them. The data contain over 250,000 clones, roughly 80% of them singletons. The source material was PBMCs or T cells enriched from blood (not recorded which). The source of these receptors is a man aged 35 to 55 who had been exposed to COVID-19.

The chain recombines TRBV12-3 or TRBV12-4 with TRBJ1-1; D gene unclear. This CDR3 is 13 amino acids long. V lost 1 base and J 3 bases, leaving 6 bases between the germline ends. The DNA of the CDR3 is TGTGCCAGCAGTTTAGACTATGACACTGAAGCTTTCTTT. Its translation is CASSLDYDTEAFF.

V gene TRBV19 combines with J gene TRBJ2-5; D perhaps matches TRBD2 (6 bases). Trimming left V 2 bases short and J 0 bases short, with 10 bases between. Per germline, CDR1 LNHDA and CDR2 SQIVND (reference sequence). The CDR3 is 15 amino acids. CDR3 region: CASSIKLANQETQYF. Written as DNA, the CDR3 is TGTGCCAGTAGTATAAAACTAGCAAACCAAGAGACCCAGTACTTC.

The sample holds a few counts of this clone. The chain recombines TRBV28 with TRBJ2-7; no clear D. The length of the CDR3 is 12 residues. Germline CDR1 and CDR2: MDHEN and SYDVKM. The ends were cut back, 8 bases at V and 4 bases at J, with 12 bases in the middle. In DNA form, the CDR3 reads TGTGCCAGCTACAGACCACCTTACGAGCAGTACTTC. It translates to CASYRPPYEQYF.

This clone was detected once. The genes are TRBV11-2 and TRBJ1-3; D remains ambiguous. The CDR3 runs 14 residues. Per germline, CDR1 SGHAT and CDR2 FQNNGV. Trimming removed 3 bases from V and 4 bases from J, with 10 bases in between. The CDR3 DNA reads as TGTGCCAGCAGCTTCGGCGGAGACGGAAACACCATATATTTT. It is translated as CASSFGGDGNTIYF.

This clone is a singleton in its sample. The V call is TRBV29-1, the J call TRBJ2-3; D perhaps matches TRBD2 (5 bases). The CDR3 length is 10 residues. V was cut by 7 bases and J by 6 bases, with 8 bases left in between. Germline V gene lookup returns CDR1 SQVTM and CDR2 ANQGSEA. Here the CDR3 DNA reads TGCAGCGCAGGAGGTGATACGCAGTATTTT. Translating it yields CSAGGDTQYF.

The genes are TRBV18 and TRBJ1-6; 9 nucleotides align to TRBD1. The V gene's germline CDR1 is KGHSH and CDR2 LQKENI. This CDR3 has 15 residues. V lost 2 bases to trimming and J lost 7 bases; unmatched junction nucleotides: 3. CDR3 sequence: CASSPTDRGNSPLHF. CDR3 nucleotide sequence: TGTGCCAGCTCACCAACCGACAGGGGGAATTCACCCCTCCACTTT.

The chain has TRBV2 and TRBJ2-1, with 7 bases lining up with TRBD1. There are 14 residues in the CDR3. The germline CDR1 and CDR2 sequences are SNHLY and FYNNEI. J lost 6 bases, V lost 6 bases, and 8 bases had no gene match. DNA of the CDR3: TGTGCCAGCAGGGCTCTGACAGGGTTCAATGAGCAGTTCTTC. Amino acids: CASRALTGFNEQFF. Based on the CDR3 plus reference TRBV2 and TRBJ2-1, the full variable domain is EPEVTQTPSHQVTQMGQEVILRCVPISNHLYFYWYRQILGQKVEFLVSFYNNEISEKSEIFDDQFSVERPDGSNFTLKIRSTKLEDSAMYFCASRALTGFNEQFFGPGTRLTVL.

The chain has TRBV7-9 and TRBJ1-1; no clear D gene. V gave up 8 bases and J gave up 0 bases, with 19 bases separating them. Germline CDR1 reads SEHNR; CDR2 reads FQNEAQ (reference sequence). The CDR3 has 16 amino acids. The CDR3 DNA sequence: TGTGCCAGCGGTAAGAGAGGCAGCATGATGAACACTGAAGCTTTCTTT. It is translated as CASGKRGSMMNTEAFF.

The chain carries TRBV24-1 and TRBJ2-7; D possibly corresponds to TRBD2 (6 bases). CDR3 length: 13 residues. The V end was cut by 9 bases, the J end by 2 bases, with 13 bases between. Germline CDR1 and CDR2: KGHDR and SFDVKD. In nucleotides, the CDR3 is TGTGCCACCGGGACTTCAAGGCCCTACGAGCAGTACTTC. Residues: CATGTSRPYEQYF.

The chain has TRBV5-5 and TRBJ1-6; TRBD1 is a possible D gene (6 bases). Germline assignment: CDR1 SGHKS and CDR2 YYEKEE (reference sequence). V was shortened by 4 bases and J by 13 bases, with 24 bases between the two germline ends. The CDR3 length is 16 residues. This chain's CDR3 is CASSPNPGQMLAPLHF. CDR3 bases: TGTGCCAGCAGCCCTAACCCGGGACAAATGCTCGCTCCCCTCCACTTT.

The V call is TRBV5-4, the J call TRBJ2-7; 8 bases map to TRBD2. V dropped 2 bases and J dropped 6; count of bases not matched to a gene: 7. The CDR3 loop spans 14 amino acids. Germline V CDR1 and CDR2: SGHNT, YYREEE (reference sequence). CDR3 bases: TGTGCCAGCAGCTTTGTAAGCGGGAGTGGCGAGCAGTACTTC. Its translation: CASSFVSGSGEQYF. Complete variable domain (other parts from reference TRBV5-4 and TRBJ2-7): ETGVTQSPTHLIKTRGQQVTLRCSSQSGHNTVSWYQQALGQGPQFIFQYYREEENGRGNFPPRFSGLQFPNYSSELNVNALELDDSALYLCASSFVSGSGEQYFGPGTRLTVT.

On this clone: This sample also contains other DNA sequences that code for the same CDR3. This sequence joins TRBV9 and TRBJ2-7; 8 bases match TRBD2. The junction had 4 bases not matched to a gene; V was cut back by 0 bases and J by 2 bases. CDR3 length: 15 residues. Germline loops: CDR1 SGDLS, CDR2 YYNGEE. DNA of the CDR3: TGTGCCAGCAGCGTAGATGCGGGAGGTACCTACGAGCAGTACTTC. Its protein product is CASSVDAGGTYEQYF.

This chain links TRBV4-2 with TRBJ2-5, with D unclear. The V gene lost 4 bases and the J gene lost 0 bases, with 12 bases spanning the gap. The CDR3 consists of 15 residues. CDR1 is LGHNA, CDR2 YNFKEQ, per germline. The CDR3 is CASSLAGEHQETQYF. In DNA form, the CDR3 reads TGTGCCAGCAGCCTGGCAGGCGAGCACCAAGAGACCCAGTACTTC.

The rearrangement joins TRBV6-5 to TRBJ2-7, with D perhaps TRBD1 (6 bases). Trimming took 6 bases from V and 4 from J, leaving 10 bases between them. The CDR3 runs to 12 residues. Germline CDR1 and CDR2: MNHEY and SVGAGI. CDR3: CASRQGWYEQYF. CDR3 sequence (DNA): TGTGCCAGCAGACAGGGTTGGTACGAGCAGTACTTC.

In DNA, the CDR3 is TGCGCCAGCAGCCCGGGACAGGGGCACTCCTACAATGAGCAGTTCTTC. Protein sequence: CASSPGQGHSYNEQFF. The gene calls are TRBV5-1 and TRBJ2-1, with TRBD1 matching over 10 bases. The ends lost 4 bases at V and 0 bases at J; junction bases unmatched: 4. The CDR3 totals 16 residues. The germline V gene encodes CDR1 SGHRS and CDR2 YFSETQ.

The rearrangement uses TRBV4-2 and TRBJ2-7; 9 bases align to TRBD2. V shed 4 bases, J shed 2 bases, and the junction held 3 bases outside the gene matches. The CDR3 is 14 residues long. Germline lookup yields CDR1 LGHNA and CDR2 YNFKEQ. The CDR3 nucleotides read TGTGCCAGCAGCCCTAGCGGGGACACCTACGAGCAGTACTTC. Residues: CASSPSGDTYEQYF.

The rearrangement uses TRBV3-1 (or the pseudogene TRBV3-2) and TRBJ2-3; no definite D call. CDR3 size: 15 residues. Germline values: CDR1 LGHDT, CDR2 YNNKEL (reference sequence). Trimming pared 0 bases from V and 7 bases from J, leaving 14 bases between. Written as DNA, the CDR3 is TGTGCCAGCAGCCAAGACCTACGGTCCCCAAATACGCAGTATTTT. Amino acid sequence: CASSQDLRSPNTQYF.

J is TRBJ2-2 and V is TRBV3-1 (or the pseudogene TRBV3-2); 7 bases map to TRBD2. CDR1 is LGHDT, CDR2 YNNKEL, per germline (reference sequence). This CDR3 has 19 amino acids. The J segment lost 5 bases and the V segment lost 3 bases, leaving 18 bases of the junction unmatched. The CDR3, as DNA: TGTGCCAGCAGCCAGAGTAGATCGGCGGGAGTGCGTTGGACCGGGGAGCTGTTTTTT. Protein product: CASSQSRSAGVRWTGELFF.

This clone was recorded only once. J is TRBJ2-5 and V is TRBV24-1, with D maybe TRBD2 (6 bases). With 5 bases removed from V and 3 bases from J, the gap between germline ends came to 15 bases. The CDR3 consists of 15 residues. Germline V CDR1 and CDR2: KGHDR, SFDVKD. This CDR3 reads CATSGSGVNEETQYF. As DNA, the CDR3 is TGTGCCACCAGTGGTTCGGGAGTTAATGAAGAGACCCAGTACTTC.

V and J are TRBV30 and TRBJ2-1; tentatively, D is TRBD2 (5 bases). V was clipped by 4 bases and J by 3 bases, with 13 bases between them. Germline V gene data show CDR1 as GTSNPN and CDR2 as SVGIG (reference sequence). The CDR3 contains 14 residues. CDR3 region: CAWTDARDYNEQFF. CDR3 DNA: TGTGCCTGGACCGATGCACGGGACTACAATGAGCAGTTCTTC.

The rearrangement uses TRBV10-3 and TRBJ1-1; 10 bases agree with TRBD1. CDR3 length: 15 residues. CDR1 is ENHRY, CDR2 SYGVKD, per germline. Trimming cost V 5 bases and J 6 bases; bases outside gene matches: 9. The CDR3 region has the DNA TGTGCCATCAGTAATCCGGGACAGGGGTGGGCTGAAGCTTTCTTT. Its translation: CAISNPGQGWAEAFF.

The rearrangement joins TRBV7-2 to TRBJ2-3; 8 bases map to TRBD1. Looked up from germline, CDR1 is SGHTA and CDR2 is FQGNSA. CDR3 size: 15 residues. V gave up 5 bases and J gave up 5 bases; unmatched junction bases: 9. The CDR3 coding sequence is TGTGCCAGCAGCACAGGACAGGGTTTTGAAGATACGCAGTATTTT. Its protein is CASSTGQGFEDTQYF.

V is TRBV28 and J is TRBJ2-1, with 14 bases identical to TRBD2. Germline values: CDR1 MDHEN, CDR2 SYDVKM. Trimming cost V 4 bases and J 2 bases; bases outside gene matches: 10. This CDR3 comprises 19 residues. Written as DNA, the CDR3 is TGTGCCAGCAGTTCGACTAGCGGGAGGGCCAGGGTCCCCTACAATGAGCAGTTCTTC. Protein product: CASSSTSGRARVPYNEQFF.

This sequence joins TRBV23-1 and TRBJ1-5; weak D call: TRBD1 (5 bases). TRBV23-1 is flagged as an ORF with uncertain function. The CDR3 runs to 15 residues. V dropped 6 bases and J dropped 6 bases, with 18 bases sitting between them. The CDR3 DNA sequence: TGCGCCAGCAGCCCGGGGACTCCGGGCGGTCAGCCCCAGCATTTT. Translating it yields CASSPGTPGGQPQHF.

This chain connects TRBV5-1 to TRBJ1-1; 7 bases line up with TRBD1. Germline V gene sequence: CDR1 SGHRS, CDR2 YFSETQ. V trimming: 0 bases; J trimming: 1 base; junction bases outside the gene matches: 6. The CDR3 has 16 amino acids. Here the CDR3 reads CASSLGRTGWNTEAFF. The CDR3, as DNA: TGCGCCAGCAGCTTGGGTAGGACAGGTTGGAACACTGAAGCTTTCTTT.

CDR3 region: CASSQEVGSLAGVRTGELFF. CDR3 nucleotide sequence: TGCGCCAGCAGCCAAGAGGTGGGGTCGCTAGCGGGAGTTAGGACCGGGGAGCTGTTTTTT. The J gene is TRBJ2-2, the V gene TRBV4-1; 10 bases align to TRBD2. V lost 0 bases to trimming and J lost 5 bases; unmatched junction nucleotides: 15. This CDR3 contains 20 residues. Germline values: CDR1 MGHRA, CDR2 YSYEKL.

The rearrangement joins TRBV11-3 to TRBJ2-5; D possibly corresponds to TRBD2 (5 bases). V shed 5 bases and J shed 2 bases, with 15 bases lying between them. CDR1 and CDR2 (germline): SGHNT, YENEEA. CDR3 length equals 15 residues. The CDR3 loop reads CASSALGEKQETQYF. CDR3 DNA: TGTGCCAGCAGCGCCCTCGGGGAGAAACAAGAGACCCAGTACTTC.

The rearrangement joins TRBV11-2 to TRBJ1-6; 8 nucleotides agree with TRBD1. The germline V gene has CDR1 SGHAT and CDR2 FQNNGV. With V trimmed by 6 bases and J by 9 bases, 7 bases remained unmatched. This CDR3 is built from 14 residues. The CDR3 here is CASRNQGAGSPLHF. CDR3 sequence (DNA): TGTGCCAGCAGGAACCAGGGGGCGGGTTCACCCCTCCACTTT.